Sequencing of this T cell receptor (beta chain) was carried out in a study of blood T cell repertoires in COVID-19. The CDR3 covers 13 residues. Germline V CDR1 and CDR2: SGDLS, YYNGEE. The V and J ends lost 0 bases and 5 bases respectively, with 8 bases between them. Sequenced by immunoSEQ multiplex PCR; TCRdb stores in-frame clones only, minus some. The sample carries 250,000 to 350,000 clones, approximately 86% recorded once. In the case of this clone: Within the sample, other DNA sequences also encode this same CDR3.

Material: peripheral blood. The chain couples TRBV9 to TRBJ1-1; maybe TRBD1 (5 bases). The source is a woman in her seventies with COVID-19, enrolled during active disease. CDR3 coding DNA: TGTGCCAGCAGCGTAGGGGGGGATACTGAAGCTTTCTTT. Encoded protein: CASSVGGDTEAFF.